This is a list of T cell receptor beta chains from one sample in a study of PD-1 blockade in classical Hodgkin lymphoma. The assay was immunoSEQ multiplex PCR, and TCRdb's table has in-frame clones only and misses some. Here the sample spans about 20,000 clones, more than 75% being singletons. The sample was peripheral blood mononuclear cells (PBMCs), taken before the fourth cycle of nivolumab. All receptors derive from a human donor with classical Hodgkin lymphoma. The CDR3 runs from the conserved cysteine through the conserved F or W. Each record gives: J gene, clone size, D gene, V gene, CDR3 DNA, CDR3 protein. A D gene is named only where the DNA matches it firmly. Clone size appears in some rows only: once, few, many, or a class for an expanded clone.

TRBJ1-2 . . TRBV7-2 TGTGCCAGCAGCACCCACGCGGCCCCCTATGGCTACACCTTC CASSTHAAPYGYTF
TRBJ2-3 . TRBD1 TRBV28 TGTGCCAGCAGTTCCCGGACAGGTGGTACAGATACGCAGTATTTT CASSSRTGGTDTQYF
TRBJ2-2 . . TRBV28 TGTGCCAGCAGAGCTGAGAGGGAGACCGGGGAGCTGTTTTTT CASRAERETGELFF
TRBJ2-2 . . TRBV5-6 TGTGCCAGCAGCTTGAGAGGGTTCGTCGGGGAGCTGTTTTTT CASSLRGFVGELFF
TRBJ2-5 few . TRBV5-1 TGCGCCAGCAGCTTGGAGGGGGTGGGGTTCTTTGAGACCCAGTACTTC CASSLEGVGFFETQYF
TRBJ1-1 . . TRBV18 TGTGCCAGCTCGCCGAAACAGGGAGGGAACACTGAAGCTTTCTTT CASSPKQGGNTEAFF
TRBJ1-1 . . TRBV2 TGTGCCAGCAGTTTAAGGCCCGAAGCTTTCTTT CASSLRPEAFF
TRBJ2-2 . . TRBV5-1 TGCGCCAGCAGCTTGGCGGTGGCCGGGGAGCTGTTTTTT CASSLAVAGELFF
TRBJ2-1 . TRBD2 TRBV16 TGTGCCAGCAGCCACAGCGTCCGGGAGGCCAATGAGCAGTTCTTC CASSHSVREANEQFF
TRBJ2-1 . . TRBV28 TGTGCCAGCATGGACGCGGCTAGCTCTAACAATGAGCAGTTCTTC CASMDAASSNNEQFF
TRBJ1-4 once . TRBV4-3 TGCGCCAGCAGCCAATATTACCCAACTAATGAAAAACTGTTTTTT CASSQYYPTNEKLFF
TRBJ2-5 few . TRBV6-1 TGTGCCAGCAGTCTCTTCGCCGGGAAGGAGACCCAGTACTTC CASSLFAGKETQYF
TRBJ1-1 . . TRBV27 TGTGCCAGCTGGGAGAGGAACACTGAAGCTTTCTTT CASWERNTEAFF
TRBJ1-1 . . TRBV28 TGTGCCAGCAGTTTGAGTCGCTGGGGGCGGAAGGACACTGAAGCTTTCTTT CASSLSRWGRKDTEAFF
TRBJ1-2 once . TRBV6-6 TGTGCCAGCAACGAAGGAGGCTATGGCTACACCTTC CASNEGGYGYTF
TRBJ2-1 . TRBD1 TRBV7-7 TGTGCTAGCAGCTTAAACCTCCAGACAGGGTCTGAGCAGTTCTTC CASSLNLQTGSEQFF
TRBJ2-7 . . TRBV19 TGTGCCAGTAGCAGGGACTCCTACGAGCAGTACTTC CASSRDSYEQYF
TRBJ1-3 . . TRBV18 TGTGCCAGCTCACCTGGAAACACCATATATTTT CASSPGNTIYF
TRBJ1-3 . . TRBV19 TGTGCCAGTAGTATCGCACAGAGCTCTGGAAACACCATATATTTT CASSIAQSSGNTIYF
TRBJ1-2 . . TRBV27 TGTGCCAGCAGTTTATGGGCCACCTATGGCTACACCTTC CASSLWATYGYTF
TRBJ2-7 . . TRBV5-1 TGCGCCAGCAGCTTGGTTAAAGGGTACTACGAGCAGTACTTC CASSLVKGYYEQYF
TRBJ2-3 . TRBD2 TRBV6-5 TGTGCCAGCGGTCTAGCGGGGGGCAGGGATACGCAGTATTTT CASGLAGGRDTQYF
TRBJ1-4 few TRBD1 TRBV7-2 TGTGCCAGCAGACCGGGACAGAAGGAAAAACTGTTTTTT CASRPGQKEKLFF
TRBJ2-7 . . TRBV5-5 TGTGCCAGCAGCTTGGCCTTGGCCTACGAGCAGTACTTC CASSLALAYEQYF
TRBJ1-5 few TRBD1 TRBV5-6 TGTGCCAGCAGCTTGTCGAGACAGGGGACGAATCAGCCCCAGCATTTT CASSLSRQGTNQPQHF
TRBJ1-5 . . TRBV28 TGTGCCAGCAGTTCCCCCGGCCTCGGACATCAGCCCCAGCATTTT CASSSPGLGHQPQHF